This TCR beta chain was captured in a study of cytomegalovirus exposure and HLA in healthy donors. This PCR relied on a set of 60 Vbeta primers and 13 Jbeta primers. This table comes from immunoSEQ multiplex PCR, and its TCRdb copy is limited to in-frame clones, with some not included. This sample carries approximately 99,000 clones, 55% to 80% of them seen once, and the ten largest clones take about 3.7%. In regard to this clone: The antigen remains unidentified.

The CDR3 contains 18 residues. Germline V gives CDR1 KGHSH, CDR2 LQKENI. Trimming took 6 bases from V and 1 from J; bases not matched to a gene: 9. Whole-study findings and limits: Later on, an analysis showed TCR association rates differing by HLA locus, with DRB1 the most and HLA-C the fewest.

Sample: PBMCs. The sequence derives from a man aged 40-50 years in good health and CMV-seronegative. The rearrangement links TRBV18 to TRBJ2-5; 15 bases fit TRBD2. Here the CDR3 reads CASSLGLAGGQRQETQYF. CDR3 DNA sequence: TGTGCCAGCTCCCTCGGACTAGCGGGGGGGCAGCGCCAAGAGACCCAGTACTTC.